This is a list of T cell receptor beta chains from one sample in a study of T-cell reconstitution after alpha-beta-depleted transplantation in children. TCRdb recomputed calls from the PCR reads with MiXCR, one row per CDR3 protein. Of about a million distinct CDR3 sequences in the sample, roughly 29% are singletons; the top ten hold more than 25%. The sequencing here drew on PBMCs, mostly from graft donor cells, taken 360 days after TCRalphabeta/CD19-depleted stem cell transplant. These receptors all stem from a boy younger than two who had a stem cell transplant for SCID, so the T cells may come from the graft donor. CDR3s include the opening cysteine and the closing phenylalanine or tryptophan. The D gene is left open where the match is weak. Only some rows state a clone size, as once, few, many or a class for expanded clones.

d_call,clone_size,v_call,j_call,cdr3_aa,cdr3_nt
TRBD2,-,TRBV29-1,TRBJ2-5,CSFRLAGETQYF,TGCAGCTTCCGACTAGCGGGGGAGACCCAGTACTTC
-,once,TRBV7-9,TRBJ1-4,CASSLRLPFNEKLFF,TGTGCCAGCAGCTTGCGTCTACCCTTTAATGAAAAACTGTTTTTT
TRBD1,-,TRBV5-1,TRBJ1-4,CASSFGQVGEEKLFF,TGCGCCAGCAGCTTCGGACAGGTCGGGGAGGAAAAACTGTTTTTT
-,-,TRBV2,TRBJ2-3,CARGLRSTDTQYF,TGTGCCAGGGGCCTCAGGAGCACAGATACGCAGTATTTT
-,few,TRBV4-1,TRBJ2-1,CASSKGTYNEQFF,TGCGCCAGCAGCAAGGGCACCTACAATGAGCAGTTCTTC
-,-,TRBV20-1,TRBJ1-2,CSAKPRGPMQINYGYTF,TGCAGTGCTAAACCCCGGGGGCCAATGCAAATCAACTATGGCTACACCTTC
-,few,TRBV29-1,TRBJ2-1,CSARLGSSYNEQFF,TGCAGCGCCCGATTGGGGAGCTCCTACAATGAGCAGTTCTTC
TRBD1,-,TRBV7-3,TRBJ1-5,CASSSTGTGCNQPQHF,TGTGCCAGCAGCTCCACCGGGACAGGGTGCAATCAGCCCCAGCATTTT
-,-,TRBV28,TRBJ2-3,CASSFPRQGGSPDTQYF,TGTGCCAGCAGTTTTCCCCGACAGGGAGGGTCACCAGATACGCAGTATTTT
-,few,TRBV2,TRBJ1-2,CASKTEGEAYGYTF,TGTGCCAGCAAGACGGAGGGGGAGGCCTATGGCTACACCTTC
TRBD1,-,TRBV7-2,TRBJ2-7,CASSSGTGGSYEQYF,TGTGCCAGCAGCTCCGGGACAGGGGGGTCCTACGAGCAGTACTTC
-,-,TRBV5-1,TRBJ1-1,CASSLRTAQTQAFF,TGCGCCAGCAGCTTGAGAACAGCCCAGACACAAGCTTTCTTT
TRBD2,-,TRBV11-3,TRBJ2-1,CASGRGSYNEQFF,TGTGCCAGCGGGAGGGGTTCCTACAATGAGCAGTTCTTC
-,few,TRBV12-3/TRBV12-4,TRBJ2-3,CASRGTGGTSTDTQYF,TGTGCCAGCAGGGGAACTGGGGGGACTAGCACAGATACGCAGTATTTT
-,once,TRBV2,TRBJ2-3,CATHLSVPDTQYF,TGTGCCACCCATTTGAGTGTCCCAGATACGCAGTATTTT
TRBD1,few,TRBV5-1,TRBJ1-1,CASNPTGSMNTEAFF,TGCGCCAGCAACCCGACAGGGTCCATGAACACTGAAGCTTTCTTT
-,-,TRBV7-3,TRBJ2-7,CASSLTGQGASEQYF,TGTGCCAGCAGCTTAACGGGCCAGGGTGCCAGCGAGCAGTACTTC
TRBD1,-,TRBV5-1,TRBJ1-1,CASSWGYSGGTTEAFF,TGCGCCAGCAGCTGGGGGTATTCAGGGGGAACCACTGAAGCTTTCTTT
-,-,TRBV4-2,TRBJ2-7,CASSQDIKGFPYEQYF,TGTGCCAGCAGCCAAGATATCAAAGGTTTCCCCTACGAGCAGTACTTC
TRBD1,-,TRBV3-1,TRBJ2-7,CASSQDPRTGSYEQYF,TGTGCCAGCAGCCAAGATCCGAGGACAGGGTCCTACGAGCAGTACTTC
TRBD2,-,TRBV12-3/TRBV12-4,TRBJ2-6,CASSFQLGGGGANVLTF,TGTGCCAGCAGTTTCCAATTGGGGGGGGGTGGGGCCAACGTCCTGACTTTC
-,few,TRBV4-1,TRBJ1-1,CASSLGGLLSMNTEAFF,TGCGCCAGCAGCCTCGGTGGACTGCTGTCCATGAACACTGAAGCTTTCTTT
TRBD2,few,TRBV9,TRBJ2-3,CASSALAGTDTQYF,TGTGCCAGCAGCGCCTTAGCGGGGACAGATACGCAGTATTTT
-,few,TRBV20-1,TRBJ2-3,CSAREGRPTGTDTQYF,TGCAGTGCTAGAGAGGGCAGGCCAACTGGGACAGATACGCAGTATTTT
-,-,TRBV12-3/TRBV12-4,TRBJ1-3,CASASFAGNTIYF,TGTGCCAGCGCTAGCTTCGCCGGAAACACCATATATTTT
TRBD1,-,TRBV2,TRBJ2-7,CASIPWDRAPPQYF,TGTGCCAGCATTCCCTGGGACAGGGCACCTCCGCAGTACTTC
-,-,TRBV7-7,TRBJ1-1,CASSLRPGAQDTEAFF,TGTGCCAGCAGCTTACGGCCCGGGGCGCAGGACACTGAAGCTTTCTTT
-,-,TRBV12-3/TRBV12-4,TRBJ2-7,CASSWGGASDEQYF,TGTGCCAGCAGTTGGGGGGGGGCCTCGGACGAGCAGTACTTC
-,few,TRBV7-9,TRBJ2-3,CASSLVARLGTDTQYF,TGTGCCAGCAGCTTAGTGGCTAGACTAGGCACAGATACGCAGTATTTT
-,-,TRBV7-2,TRBJ2-1,CASSLGRGLTPQFF,TGTGCCAGCAGCTTAGGGCGGGGCCTAACCCCGCAGTTCTTC
TRBD1,-,TRBV6-1,TRBJ1-1,CASSFLVPGQGPAFF,TGTGCCAGCAGCTTCCTAGTCCCGGGACAGGGTCCAGCTTTCTTT
TRBD1,few,TRBV5-1,TRBJ2-1,CASSLAGQDIGDEQFF,TGCGCCAGCAGCTTGGCCGGACAGGACATAGGCGATGAGCAGTTCTTC
TRBD1,few,TRBV7-7,TRBJ2-1,CASSLAAGGGEQFF,TGTGCCAGCAGCTTAGCGGCAGGGGGTGGTGAGCAGTTCTTC
TRBD1,few,TRBV27,TRBJ2-7,CASRTGTGPHEQYF,TGTGCCAGCAGAACCGGGACAGGGCCCCACGAGCAGTACTTC
TRBD1,few,TRBV6-1,TRBJ2-5,CASKRGQSSGTQYF,TGTGCCAGCAAACGGGGACAGAGCTCAGGGACCCAGTACTTC
-,few,TRBV12-3/TRBV12-4,TRBJ2-7,CASSLHSNSYEQYF,TGTGCCAGCAGTTTACACAGCAACTCCTACGAGCAGTACTTC
-,-,TRBV28,TRBJ2-5,CATLGRSRRSTETQYF,TGTGCCACCCTTGGGCGATCCCGGAGGTCGACAGAGACCCAGTACTTC
-,-,TRBV5-1,TRBJ2-7,CASSLKGQGDEQYF,TGCGCCAGCAGCTTGAAGGGGCAGGGAGACGAGCAGTACTTC
TRBD2,-,TRBV20-1,TRBJ2-3,CSALGLAGDTQYF,TGCAGTGCTCTTGGACTAGCGGGGGATACGCAGTATTTT
-,few,TRBV6-5,TRBJ2-7,CASSYSRDKSYEQYF,TGTGCCAGCAGTTACTCGAGGGACAAATCCTACGAGCAGTACTTC
-,-,TRBV5-8,TRBJ2-7,CASSLGPLRTYEQYF,TGTGCCAGCAGCTTAGGTCCCCTACGTACCTACGAGCAGTACTTC
TRBD1,-,TRBV12-5,TRBJ1-1,CASGLENRGGWLAFF,TGTGCTAGTGGTTTGGAAAACAGGGGGGGTTGGTTAGCTTTCTTT
TRBD1,-,TRBV12-3/TRBV12-4,TRBJ2-7,CASSYTGTGGTYEQYF,TGTGCCAGCAGTTATACCGGGACAGGTGGTACCTACGAGCAGTACTTC
-,-,TRBV13,TRBJ1-2,CASSQTGLYGYTF,TGTGCCAGCAGCCAGACAGGACTCTATGGCTACACCTTC
TRBD2,-,TRBV18,TRBJ2-1,CASSPLLAVGDEQFF,TGTGCCAGCTCGCCTCTACTAGCGGTAGGTGATGAGCAGTTCTTC
TRBD1,-,TRBV29-1,TRBJ1-2,CSVDRVNGYTF,TGCAGCGTCGACAGGGTTAATGGCTACACCTTC
TRBD2,few,TRBV24-1,TRBJ2-3,CATSDFLGTSDSSTDTQYF,TGTGCCACCAGTGATTTTTTGGGGACTAGCGACTCTAGCACAGATACGCAGTATTTT
-,-,TRBV12-5,TRBJ1-1,CASGLARDTEAFF,TGTGCTAGTGGTTTGGCCAGGGACACTGAAGCTTTCTTT
-,-,TRBV5-1,TRBJ2-7,CASSLHIRRTGGIYEQYF,TGCGCCAGCAGCCTTCACATTCGTCGGACAGGAGGGATCTACGAGCAGTACTTC
TRBD2,many,TRBV28,TRBJ2-1,CASSQTSGALFF,TGTGCCAGCAGTCAGACTAGCGGGGCGCTGTTCTTC
-,few,TRBV12-3/TRBV12-4,TRBJ2-1,CASSPQTSAVRNEQFF,TGTGCCAGCAGTCCACAAACATCTGCAGTTCGCAATGAGCAGTTCTTC
-,-,TRBV5-1,TRBJ1-1,CASSWRGRGLGSEAFF,TGCGCCAGCAGCTGGAGGGGTAGGGGACTAGGTTCTGAAGCTTTCTTT
TRBD2,-,TRBV5-6,TRBJ2-1,CASTATSGGYNEQFF,TGTGCCAGCACCGCGACTAGCGGGGGTTACAATGAGCAGTTCTTC
-,-,TRBV3-1,TRBJ2-1,CASSRLSGEQFF,TGTGCCAGCAGCCGACTTAGCGGTGAGCAGTTCTTC
TRBD2,-,TRBV27,TRBJ2-4,CASSPGTSGLAKNIQYF,TGTGCCAGCAGTCCCGGGACTAGCGGGCTAGCCAAAAACATTCAGTACTTC